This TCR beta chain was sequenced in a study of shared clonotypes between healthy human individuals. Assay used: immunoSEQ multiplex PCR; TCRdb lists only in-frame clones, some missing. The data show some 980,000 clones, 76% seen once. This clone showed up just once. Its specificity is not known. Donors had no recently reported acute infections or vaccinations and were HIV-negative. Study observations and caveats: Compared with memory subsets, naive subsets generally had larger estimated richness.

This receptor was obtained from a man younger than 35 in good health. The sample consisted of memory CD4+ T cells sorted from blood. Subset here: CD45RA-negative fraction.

CDR3 amino acids: CASSEWGAGAYNEQFF. The CDR3 nucleotides read TGTGCCAGCAGTGAATGGGGGGCAGGGGCCTACAATGAGCAGTTCTTC. V and J are TRBV25-1 and TRBJ2-1; D tentatively reads TRBD1 or TRBD2 (6 bases each). Trimming removed 1 base at V and 2 bases at J, with 12 bases between. Per the germline V gene, CDR1 is MGHDK and CDR2 is SYGVNS. There are 16 residues in the CDR3.